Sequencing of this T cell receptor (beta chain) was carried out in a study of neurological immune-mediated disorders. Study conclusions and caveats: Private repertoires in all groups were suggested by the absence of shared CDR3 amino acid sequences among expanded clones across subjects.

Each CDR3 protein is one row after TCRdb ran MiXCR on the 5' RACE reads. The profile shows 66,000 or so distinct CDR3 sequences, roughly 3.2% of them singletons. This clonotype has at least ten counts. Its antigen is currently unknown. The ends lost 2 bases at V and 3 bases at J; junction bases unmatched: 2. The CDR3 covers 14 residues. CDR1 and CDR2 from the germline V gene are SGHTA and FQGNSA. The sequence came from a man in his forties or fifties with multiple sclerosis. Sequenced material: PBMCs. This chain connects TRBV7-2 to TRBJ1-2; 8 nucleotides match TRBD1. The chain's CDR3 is CASSLTQGDYGYTF. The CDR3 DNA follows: TGTGCCAGCAGCTTAACACAGGGGGACTATGGCTACACCTTC.